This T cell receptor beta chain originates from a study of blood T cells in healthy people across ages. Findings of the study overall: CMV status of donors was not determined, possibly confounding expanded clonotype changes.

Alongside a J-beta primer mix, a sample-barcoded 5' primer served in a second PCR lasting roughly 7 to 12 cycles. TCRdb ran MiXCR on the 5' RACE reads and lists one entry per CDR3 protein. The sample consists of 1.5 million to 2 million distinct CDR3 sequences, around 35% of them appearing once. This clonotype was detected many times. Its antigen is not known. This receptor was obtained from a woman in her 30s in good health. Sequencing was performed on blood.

This chain's CDR3 is CASSVETSGETQYF. In DNA, the CDR3 is TGTGCCAGCAGCGTAGAAACTAGCGGTGAGACCCAGTACTTC. The chain joins TRBV9 to TRBJ2-5; 8 nucleotides match TRBD2. V shed 0 bases, J shed 5 bases, and the junction held 3 bases outside the gene matches. The CDR3 contains 14 residues. CDR1 SGDLS and CDR2 YYNGEE come from the germline V gene.